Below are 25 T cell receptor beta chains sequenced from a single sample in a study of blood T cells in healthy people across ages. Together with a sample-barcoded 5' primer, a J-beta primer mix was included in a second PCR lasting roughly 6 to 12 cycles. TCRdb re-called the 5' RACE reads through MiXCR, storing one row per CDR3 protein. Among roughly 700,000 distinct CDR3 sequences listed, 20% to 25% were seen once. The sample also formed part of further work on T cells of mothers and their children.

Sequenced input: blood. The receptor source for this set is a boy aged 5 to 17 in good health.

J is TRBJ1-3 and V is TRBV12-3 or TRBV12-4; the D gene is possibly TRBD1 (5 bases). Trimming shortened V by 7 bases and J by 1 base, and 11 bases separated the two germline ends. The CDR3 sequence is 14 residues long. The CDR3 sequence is CASTPGGSGNTIYF. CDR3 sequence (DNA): TGTGCCAGCACCCCGGGGGGTTCTGGAAACACCATATATTTT.

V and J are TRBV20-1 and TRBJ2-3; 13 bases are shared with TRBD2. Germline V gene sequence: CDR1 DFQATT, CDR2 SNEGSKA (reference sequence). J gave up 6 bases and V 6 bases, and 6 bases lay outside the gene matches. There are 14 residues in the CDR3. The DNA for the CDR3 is TGCAGTGCCCAAACTAGCGGGAGGGGGGATACGCAGTATTTT. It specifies CSAQTSGRGDTQYF.

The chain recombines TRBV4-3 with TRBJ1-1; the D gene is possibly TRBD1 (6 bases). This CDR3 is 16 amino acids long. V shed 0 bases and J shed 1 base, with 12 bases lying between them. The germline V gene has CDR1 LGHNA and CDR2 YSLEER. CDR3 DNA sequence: TGCGCCAGCAGCCAAGAGTATGCGGACAGGAACACTGAAGCTTTCTTT. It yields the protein CASSQEYADRNTEAFF.

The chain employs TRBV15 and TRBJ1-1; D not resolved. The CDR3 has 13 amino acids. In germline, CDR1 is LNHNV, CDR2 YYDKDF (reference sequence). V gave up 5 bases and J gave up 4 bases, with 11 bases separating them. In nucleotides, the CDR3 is TGTGCCACCAGCGGACTGCCGAGCACTGAAGCTTTCTTT. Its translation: CATSGLPSTEAFF.

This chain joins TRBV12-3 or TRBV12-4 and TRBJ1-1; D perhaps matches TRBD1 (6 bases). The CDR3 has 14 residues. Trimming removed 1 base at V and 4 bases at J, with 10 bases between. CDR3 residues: CASSLVQGGTEAFF. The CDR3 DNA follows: TGTGCCAGCAGTTTAGTACAGGGCGGCACTGAAGCTTTCTTT.

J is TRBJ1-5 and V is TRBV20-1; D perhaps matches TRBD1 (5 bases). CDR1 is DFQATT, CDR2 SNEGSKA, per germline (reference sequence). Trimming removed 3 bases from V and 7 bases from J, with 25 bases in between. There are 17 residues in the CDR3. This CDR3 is CSASGGPGRGAEQPQHF. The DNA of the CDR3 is TGCAGTGCTAGCGGTGGTCCCGGGCGAGGGGCAGAGCAGCCCCAGCATTTT.

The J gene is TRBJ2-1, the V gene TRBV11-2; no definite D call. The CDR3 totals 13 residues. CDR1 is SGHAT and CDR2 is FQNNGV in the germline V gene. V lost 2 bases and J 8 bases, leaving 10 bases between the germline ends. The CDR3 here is CASSLRPLHEQFF. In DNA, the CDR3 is TGTGCCAGCAGCTTACGGCCCCTCCATGAGCAGTTCTTC.

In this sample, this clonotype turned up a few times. The CDR3 is CSAREGATYGYTF. In nucleotides, the CDR3 is TGCAGCGCCCGAGAGGGGGCCACCTATGGCTACACCTTC. The chain employs TRBV29-1 and TRBJ1-2; 7 nucleotides agree with TRBD1. The CDR3 length is 13 residues. Germline V gene sequence: CDR1 SQVTM, CDR2 ANQGSEA. Unmatched junction bases numbered 9, after V lost 7 bases and J lost 4 bases. Combining the CDR3 with reference TRBV29-1 and TRBJ1-2 gives the whole variable domain SAVISQKPSRDICQRGTSLTIQCQVDSQVTMMFWYRQQPGQSLTLIATANQGSEATYESGFVIDKFPISRPNLTFSTLTVSNMSPEDSSIYLCSAREGATYGYTFGSGTRLTVV.

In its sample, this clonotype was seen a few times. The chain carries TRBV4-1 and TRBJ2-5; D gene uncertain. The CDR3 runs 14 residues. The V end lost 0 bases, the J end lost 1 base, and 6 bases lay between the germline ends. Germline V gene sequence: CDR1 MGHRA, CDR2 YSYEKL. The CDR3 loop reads CASSQEGIQETQYF. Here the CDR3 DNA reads TGCGCCAGCAGCCAAGAAGGGATCCAAGAGACCCAGTACTTC.

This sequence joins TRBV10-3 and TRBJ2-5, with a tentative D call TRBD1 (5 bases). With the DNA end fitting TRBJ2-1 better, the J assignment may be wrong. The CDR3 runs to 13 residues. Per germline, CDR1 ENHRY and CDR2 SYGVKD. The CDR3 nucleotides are TGTGCCATCAGAGGACAAGATAACAATGAGCAGTTCTTC. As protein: CAIRGQDNNEQFF.

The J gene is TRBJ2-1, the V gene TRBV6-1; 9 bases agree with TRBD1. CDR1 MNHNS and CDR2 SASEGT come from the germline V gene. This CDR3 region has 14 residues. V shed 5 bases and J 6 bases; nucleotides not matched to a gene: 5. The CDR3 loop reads CASSPGQGVNEQFF. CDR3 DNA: TGTGCCAGCAGTCCGGGACAGGGAGTCAATGAGCAGTTCTTC.

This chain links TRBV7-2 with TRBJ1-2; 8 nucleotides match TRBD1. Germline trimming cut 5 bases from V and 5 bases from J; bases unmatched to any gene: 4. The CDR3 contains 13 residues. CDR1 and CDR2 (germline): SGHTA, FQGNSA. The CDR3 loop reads CASSGGTGYGYTF. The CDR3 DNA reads TGTGCCAGCAGCGGGGGGACAGGATATGGCTACACCTTC.

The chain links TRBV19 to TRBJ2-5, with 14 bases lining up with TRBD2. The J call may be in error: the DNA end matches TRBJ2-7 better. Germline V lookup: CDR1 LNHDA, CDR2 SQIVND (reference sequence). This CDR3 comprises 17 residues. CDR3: CASTPSHLGLAGDEQYF. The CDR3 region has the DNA TGTGCCAGCACCCCGAGTCACCTGGGACTAGCGGGAGACGAGCAGTACTTC.

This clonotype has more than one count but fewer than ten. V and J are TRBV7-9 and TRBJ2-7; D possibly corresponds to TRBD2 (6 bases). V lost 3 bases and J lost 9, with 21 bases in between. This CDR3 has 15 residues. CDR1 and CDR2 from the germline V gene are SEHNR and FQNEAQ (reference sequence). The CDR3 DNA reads TGTGCCAGCAGCTTTCACGCGGGCGGGACCAATTCGCAGTACTTC. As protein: CASSFHAGGTNSQYF.

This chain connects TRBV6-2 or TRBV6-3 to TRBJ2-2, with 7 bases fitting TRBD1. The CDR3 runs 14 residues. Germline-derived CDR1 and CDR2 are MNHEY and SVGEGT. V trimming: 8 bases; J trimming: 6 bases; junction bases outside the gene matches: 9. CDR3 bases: TGTGCCAGCTTCCGACAGGGAGTGGCCGGGGAGCTGTTTTTT. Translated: CASFRQGVAGELFF.

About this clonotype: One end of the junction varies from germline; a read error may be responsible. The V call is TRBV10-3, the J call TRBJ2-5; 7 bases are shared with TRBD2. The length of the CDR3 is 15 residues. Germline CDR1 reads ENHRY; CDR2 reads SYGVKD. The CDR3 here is CTISGDYNDVETQYF. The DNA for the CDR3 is TGTACCATCAGTGGGGACTACAATGACGTAGAGACCCAGTACTTC.

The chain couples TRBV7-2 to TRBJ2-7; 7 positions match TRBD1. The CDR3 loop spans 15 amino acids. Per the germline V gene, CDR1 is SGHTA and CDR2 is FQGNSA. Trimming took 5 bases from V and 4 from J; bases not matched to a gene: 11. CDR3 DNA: TGTGCCAGCAGCCGCATCTTCGGGACAGTTTACGAGCAGTACTTC. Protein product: CASSRIFGTVYEQYF.

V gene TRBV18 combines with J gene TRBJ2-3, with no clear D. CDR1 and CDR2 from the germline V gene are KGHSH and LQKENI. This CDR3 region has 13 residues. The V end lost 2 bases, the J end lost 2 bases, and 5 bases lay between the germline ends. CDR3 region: CASSPVDTDTQYF. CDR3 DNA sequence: TGTGCCAGCTCACCAGTCGACACAGATACGCAGTATTTT.

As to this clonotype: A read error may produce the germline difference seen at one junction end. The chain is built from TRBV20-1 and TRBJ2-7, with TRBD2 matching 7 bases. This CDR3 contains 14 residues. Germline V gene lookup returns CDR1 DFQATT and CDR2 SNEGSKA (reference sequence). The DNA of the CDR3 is TGCAGTGCTAGAGATCTACTAGCGACCTACGAGCGGTACTTC. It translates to CSARDLLATYERYF.

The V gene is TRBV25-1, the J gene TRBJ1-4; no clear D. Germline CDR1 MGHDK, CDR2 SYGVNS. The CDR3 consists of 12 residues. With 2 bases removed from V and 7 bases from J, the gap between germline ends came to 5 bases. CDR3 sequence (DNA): TGTGCCAGCAGTGAAGGGTTTGAAAAACTGTTTTTT. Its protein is CASSEGFEKLFF.

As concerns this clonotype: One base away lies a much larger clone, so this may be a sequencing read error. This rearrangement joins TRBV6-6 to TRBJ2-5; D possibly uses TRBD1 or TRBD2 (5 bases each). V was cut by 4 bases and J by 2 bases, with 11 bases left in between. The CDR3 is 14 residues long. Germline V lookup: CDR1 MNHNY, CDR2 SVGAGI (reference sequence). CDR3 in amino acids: CASSSRGGQETQYF. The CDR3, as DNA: TGTGCCAGCAGTTCCCGTGGGGGACAAGAGACCCAGTACTTC.

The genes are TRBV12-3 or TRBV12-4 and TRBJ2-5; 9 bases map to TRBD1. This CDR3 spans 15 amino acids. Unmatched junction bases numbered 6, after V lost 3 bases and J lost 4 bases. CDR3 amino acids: CASSFRGTGSETQYF. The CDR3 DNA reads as TGTGCCAGCAGTTTTCGAGGGACAGGGTCAGAGACCCAGTACTTC.

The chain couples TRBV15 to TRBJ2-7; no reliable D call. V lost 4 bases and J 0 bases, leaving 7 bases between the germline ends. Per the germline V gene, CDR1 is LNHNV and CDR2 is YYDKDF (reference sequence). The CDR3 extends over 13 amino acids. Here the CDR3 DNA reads TGTGCCACCAGCAATGGGAACTCCTACGAGCAGTACTTC. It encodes CATSNGNSYEQYF. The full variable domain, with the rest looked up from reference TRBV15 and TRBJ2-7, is DAMVIQNPRYQVTQFGKPVTLSCSQTLNHNVMYWYQQKSSQAPKLLFHYYDKDFNNEADTPDNFQSRRPNTSFCFLDIRSPGLGDTAMYLCATSNGNSYEQYFGPGTRLTVT.

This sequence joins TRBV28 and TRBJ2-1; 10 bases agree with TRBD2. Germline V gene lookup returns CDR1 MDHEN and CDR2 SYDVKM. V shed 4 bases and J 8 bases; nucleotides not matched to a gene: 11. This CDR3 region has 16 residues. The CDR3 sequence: CASSSRSSGRIYEQFF. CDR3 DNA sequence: TGTGCCAGCAGTTCCCGTTCTAGCGGGAGAATTTATGAGCAGTTCTTC.

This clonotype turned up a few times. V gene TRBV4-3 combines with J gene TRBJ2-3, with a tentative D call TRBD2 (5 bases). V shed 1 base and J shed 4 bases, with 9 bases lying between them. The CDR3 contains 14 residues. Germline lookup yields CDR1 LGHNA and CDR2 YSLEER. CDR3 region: CASSQGVGADTQYF. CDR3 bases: TGCGCCAGCAGCCAAGGAGTCGGGGCAGATACGCAGTATTTT.